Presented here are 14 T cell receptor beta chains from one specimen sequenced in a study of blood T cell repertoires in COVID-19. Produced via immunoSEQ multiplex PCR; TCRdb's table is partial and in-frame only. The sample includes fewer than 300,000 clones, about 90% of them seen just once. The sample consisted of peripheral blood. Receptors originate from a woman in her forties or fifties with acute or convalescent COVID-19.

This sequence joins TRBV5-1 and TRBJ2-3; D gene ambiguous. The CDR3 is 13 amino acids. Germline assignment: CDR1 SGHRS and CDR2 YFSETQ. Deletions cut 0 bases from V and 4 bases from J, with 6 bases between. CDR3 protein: CASSLGIADTQYF. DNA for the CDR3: TGCGCCAGCAGCTTGGGCATAGCAGATACGCAGTATTTT.

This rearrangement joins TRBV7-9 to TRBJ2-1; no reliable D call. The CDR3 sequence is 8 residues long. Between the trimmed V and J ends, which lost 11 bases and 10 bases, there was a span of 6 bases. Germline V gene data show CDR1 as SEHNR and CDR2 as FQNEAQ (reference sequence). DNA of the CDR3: TGTGCCCTAGTCGAGCAGTTCTTC. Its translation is CALVEQFF.

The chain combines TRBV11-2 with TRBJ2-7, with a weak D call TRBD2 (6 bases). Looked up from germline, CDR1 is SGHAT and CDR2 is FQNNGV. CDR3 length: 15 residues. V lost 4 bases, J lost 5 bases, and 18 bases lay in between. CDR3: CASSSLRGALDEQYF. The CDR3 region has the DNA TGTGCCAGCAGCTCCCTCCGCGGGGCTCTGGACGAGCAGTACTTC. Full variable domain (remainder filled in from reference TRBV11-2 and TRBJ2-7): EAGVAQSPRYKIIEKRQSVAFWCNPISGHATLYWYQQILGQGPKLLIQFQNNGVVDDSQLPKDRFSAERLKGVDSTLKIQPAKLEDSAVYLCASSSLRGALDEQYFGPGTRLTVT.

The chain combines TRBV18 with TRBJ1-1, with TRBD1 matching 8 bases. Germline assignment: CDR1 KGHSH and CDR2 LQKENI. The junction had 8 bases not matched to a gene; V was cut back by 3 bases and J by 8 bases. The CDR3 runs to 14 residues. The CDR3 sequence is CASSPPDRALEAFF. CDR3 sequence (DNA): TGTGCCAGCTCACCCCCGGACAGGGCTCTAGAAGCTTTCTTT.

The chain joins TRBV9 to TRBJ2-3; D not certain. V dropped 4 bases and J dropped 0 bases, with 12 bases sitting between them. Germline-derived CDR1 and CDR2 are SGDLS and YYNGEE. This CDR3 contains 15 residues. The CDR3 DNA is TGTGCCAGCAGCCTCATAGCAGCTAGCACAGATACGCAGTATTTT. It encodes CASSLIAASTDTQYF.

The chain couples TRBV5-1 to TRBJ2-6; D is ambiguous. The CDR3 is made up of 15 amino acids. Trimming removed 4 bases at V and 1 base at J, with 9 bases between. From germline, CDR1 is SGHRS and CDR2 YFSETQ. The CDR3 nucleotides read TGCGCCAGCAGCGCCACAGTGTCTGGGGCCAACGTCCTGACTTTC. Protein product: CASSATVSGANVLTF.

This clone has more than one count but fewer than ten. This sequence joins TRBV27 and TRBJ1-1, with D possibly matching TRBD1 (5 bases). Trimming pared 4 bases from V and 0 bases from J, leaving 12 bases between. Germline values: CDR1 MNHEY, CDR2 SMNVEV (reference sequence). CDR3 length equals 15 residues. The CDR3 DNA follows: TGTGCCAGCAGTTCACTCGGACAACTGAACACTGAAGCTTTCTTT. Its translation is CASSSLGQLNTEAFF.

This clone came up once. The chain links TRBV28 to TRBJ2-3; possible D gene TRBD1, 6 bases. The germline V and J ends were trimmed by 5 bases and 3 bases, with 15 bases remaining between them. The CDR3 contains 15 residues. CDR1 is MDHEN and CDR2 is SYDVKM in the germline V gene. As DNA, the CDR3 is TGTGCCAGCAGTCCCGGGACATTGGCGACAGATACGCAGTATTTT. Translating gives CASSPGTLATDTQYF.

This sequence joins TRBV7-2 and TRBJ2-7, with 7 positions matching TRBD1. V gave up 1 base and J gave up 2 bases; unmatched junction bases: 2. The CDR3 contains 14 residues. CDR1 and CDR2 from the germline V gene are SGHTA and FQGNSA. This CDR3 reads CASSLGQGTYEQYF. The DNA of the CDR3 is TGTGCCAGCAGCTTAGGACAGGGCACCTACGAGCAGTACTTC. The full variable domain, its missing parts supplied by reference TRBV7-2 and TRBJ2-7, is GAGVSQSPSNKVTEKGKDVELRCDPISGHTALYWYRQSLGQGLEFLIYFQGNSAPDKSGLPSDRFSAERTGGSVSTLTIQRTQQEDSAVYLCASSLGQGTYEQYFGPGTRLTVT.

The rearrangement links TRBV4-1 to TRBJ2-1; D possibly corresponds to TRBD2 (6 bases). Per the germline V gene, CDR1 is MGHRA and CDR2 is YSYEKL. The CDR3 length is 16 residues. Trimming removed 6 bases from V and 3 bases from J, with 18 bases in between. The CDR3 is CASRSYWASDYNEQFF. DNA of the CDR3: TGCGCCAGCAGAAGTTATTGGGCTAGCGACTACAATGAGCAGTTCTTC.

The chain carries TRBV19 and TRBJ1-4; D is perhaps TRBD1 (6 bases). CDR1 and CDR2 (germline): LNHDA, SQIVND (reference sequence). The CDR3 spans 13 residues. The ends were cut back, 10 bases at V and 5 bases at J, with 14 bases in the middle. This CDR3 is CATAGQLNEKLFF. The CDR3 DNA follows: TGTGCCACGGCCGGACAGTTAAATGAAAAACTGTTTTTT.

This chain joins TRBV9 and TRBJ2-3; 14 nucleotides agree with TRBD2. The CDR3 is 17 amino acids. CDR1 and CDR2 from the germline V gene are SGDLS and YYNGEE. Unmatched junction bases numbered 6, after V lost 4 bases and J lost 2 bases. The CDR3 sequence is CASSQETSGRATDTQYF. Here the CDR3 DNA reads TGTGCCAGCAGCCAGGAGACTAGCGGGAGGGCCACAGATACGCAGTATTTT.

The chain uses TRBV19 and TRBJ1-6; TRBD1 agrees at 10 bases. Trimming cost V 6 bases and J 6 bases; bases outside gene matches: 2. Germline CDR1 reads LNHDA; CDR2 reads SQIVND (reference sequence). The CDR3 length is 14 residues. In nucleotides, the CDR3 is TGTGCCAGTAGCCGGGACAGGGGTAATTCACCCCTCCACTTT. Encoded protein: CASSRDRGNSPLHF.

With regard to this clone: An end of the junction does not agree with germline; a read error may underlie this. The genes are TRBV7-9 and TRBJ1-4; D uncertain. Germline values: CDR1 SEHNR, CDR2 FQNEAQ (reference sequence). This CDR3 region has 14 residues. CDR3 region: CVSSPRYIGEKLFF. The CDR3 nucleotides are TGTGTCAGCAGCCCCCGGTACATCGGGGAAAAACTGTTTTTT.